This T cell receptor (beta chain) came from a study of cytomegalovirus exposure and HLA in healthy donors. Overall study findings and caveats: It was likely that a cluster of highly shared sequence variants was a sequencing artifact. The authors enumerated over 150 TCR beta chains as linked to cytomegalovirus. It was confirmed in vitro that a few of the CMV-associated chains were specific for CMV antigens. For most TCR beta V segments, an earlier analysis put the productive rate at about 87% or about 30% of the time.

As for this clone: The antigen remains unidentified.

Germline V gene lookup returns CDR1 MNHEY and CDR2 SVGAGI. This CDR3 is 12 amino acids long. V gave up 10 bases and J gave up 1 base; unmatched junction bases: 4. Primers included in the PCR were 60 Vbeta and 13 Jbeta primers. Only in-frame clones appear in the TCRdb table, and some are missing; sequencing was by immunoSEQ multiplex PCR. This table holds more than 100,000 clones, under 75% found once. Sequencing was performed on PBMCs. This TCR derives from a woman in her thirties or forties in good health and CMV-seronegative. The chain combines TRBV6-5 with TRBJ2-7, with 7 bases matching TRBD2. The CDR3 here is CATREGSYEQYF. DNA of the CDR3: TGTGCCACCAGGGAGGGGTCCTACGAGCAGTACTTC.